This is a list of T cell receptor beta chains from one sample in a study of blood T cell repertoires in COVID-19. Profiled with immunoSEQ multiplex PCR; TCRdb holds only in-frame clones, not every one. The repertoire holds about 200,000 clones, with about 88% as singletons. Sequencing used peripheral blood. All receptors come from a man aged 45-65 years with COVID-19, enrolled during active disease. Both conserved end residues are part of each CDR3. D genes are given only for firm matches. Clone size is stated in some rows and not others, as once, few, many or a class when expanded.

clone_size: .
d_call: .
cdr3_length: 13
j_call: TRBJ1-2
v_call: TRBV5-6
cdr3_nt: TGTGCCAGCAGCTTGGACAGGTCGTATGGCTACACCTTC
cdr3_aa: CASSLDRSYGYTF

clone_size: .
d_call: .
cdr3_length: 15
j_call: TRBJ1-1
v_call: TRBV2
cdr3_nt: TGTGCCAGCAGCTGGCAATCTGGAGGTGACACTGAAGCTTTCTTT
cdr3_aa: CASSWQSGGDTEAFF

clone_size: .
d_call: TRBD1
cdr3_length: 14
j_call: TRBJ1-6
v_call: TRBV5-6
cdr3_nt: TGTGCCAGCAGCCGGGACAGAAATAATTCACCCCTCCACTTT
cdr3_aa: CASSRDRNNSPLHF

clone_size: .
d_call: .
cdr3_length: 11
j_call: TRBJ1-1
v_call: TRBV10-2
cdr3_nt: TGCGCCAGCGTCACAAACACTGAAGCTTTCTTT
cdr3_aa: CASVTNTEAFF

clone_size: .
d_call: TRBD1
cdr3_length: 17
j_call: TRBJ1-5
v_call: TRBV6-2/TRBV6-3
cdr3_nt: TGTGCCAGCAGTCCCGGGACAGGGGGCTATAGCAATCAGCCCCAGCATTTT
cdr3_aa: CASSPGTGGYSNQPQHF

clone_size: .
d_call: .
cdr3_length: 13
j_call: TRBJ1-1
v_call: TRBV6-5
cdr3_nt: TGTGCCAGCAGCCGACAGGTGAACACTGAAGCTTTCTTT
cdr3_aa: CASSRQVNTEAFF

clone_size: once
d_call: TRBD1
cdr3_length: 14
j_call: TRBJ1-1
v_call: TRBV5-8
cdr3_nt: TGTGCCAGCAGCTTTACAGGGGGCTACACTGAAGCTTTCTTT
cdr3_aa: CASSFTGGYTEAFF

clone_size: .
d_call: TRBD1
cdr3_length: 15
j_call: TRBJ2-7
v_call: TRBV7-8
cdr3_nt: TGTGCCAGCAGCCAAGGCGGGACAGGTAACTACGAGCAGTACTTC
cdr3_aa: CASSQGGTGNYEQYF

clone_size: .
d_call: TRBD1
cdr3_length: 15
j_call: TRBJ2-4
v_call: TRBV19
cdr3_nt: TGTGCCAGTAGTACTCCGGGACAGGGTCGGTTCATTCAGTACTTC
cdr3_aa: CASSTPGQGRFIQYF

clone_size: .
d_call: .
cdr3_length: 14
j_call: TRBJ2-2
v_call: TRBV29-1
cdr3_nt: TGCAGCGTAACAGGCGTAACGAACACCGGGGAGCTGTTTTTT
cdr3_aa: CSVTGVTNTGELFF

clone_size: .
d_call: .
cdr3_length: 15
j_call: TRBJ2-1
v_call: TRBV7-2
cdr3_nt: TGTGCCAGCAGCCCAGGGGGAGGCTCCTACAATGAGCAGTTCTTC
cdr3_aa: CASSPGGGSYNEQFF

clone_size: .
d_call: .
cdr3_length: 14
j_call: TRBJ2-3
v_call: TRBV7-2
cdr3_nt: TGTGCCAGCAGTTCGAACAGCGGATGGGATACGCAGTATTTT
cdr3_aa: CASSSNSGWDTQYF

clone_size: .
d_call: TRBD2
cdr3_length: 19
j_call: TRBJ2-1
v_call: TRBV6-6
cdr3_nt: TGTGCCAGCAGTCTAGGACTAGCGGGGGGGGATAGCTCCTACAATGAGCAGTTCTTC
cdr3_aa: CASSLGLAGGDSSYNEQFF

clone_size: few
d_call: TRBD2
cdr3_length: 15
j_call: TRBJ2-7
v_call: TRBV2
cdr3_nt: TGTGCCAGCAGGTACGAGGTGGCGGGAGTCCCCGAGCAGTACTTC
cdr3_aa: CASRYEVAGVPEQYF

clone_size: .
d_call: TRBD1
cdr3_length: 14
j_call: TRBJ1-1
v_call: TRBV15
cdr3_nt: TGTGCCACCAGCAGAGGACAGGGGGTTACTGAAGCTTTCTTT
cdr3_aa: CATSRGQGVTEAFF

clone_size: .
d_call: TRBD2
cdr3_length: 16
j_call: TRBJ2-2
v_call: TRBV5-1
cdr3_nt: TGCGCCAGCAGCCCGGGACTAGCGGGAGGAGGCGGGGAGCTGTTTTTT
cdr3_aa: CASSPGLAGGGGELFF

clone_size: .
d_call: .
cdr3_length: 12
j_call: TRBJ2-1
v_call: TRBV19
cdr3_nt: TGTGCCAGTAGCCCGGCCGAGGCTGAGCAGTTCTTC
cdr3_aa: CASSPAEAEQFF

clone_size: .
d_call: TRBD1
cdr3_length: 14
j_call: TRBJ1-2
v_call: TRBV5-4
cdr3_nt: TGTGCCAGCAGCTTGGGGACGGACAGGAGGGGCTACACCTTC
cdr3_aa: CASSLGTDRRGYTF

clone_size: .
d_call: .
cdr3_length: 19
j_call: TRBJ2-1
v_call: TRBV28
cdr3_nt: TGTGCCAGCAGTGGGTTGGGCGGGGCCACGGGGAGCTCCTACAATGAGCAGTTCTTC
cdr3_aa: CASSGLGGATGSSYNEQFF

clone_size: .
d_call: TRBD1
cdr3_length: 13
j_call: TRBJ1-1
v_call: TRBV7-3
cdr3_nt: TGTGCCAGCAGCTCCCAGGGGGACACTGAAGCTTTCTTT
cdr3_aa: CASSSQGDTEAFF